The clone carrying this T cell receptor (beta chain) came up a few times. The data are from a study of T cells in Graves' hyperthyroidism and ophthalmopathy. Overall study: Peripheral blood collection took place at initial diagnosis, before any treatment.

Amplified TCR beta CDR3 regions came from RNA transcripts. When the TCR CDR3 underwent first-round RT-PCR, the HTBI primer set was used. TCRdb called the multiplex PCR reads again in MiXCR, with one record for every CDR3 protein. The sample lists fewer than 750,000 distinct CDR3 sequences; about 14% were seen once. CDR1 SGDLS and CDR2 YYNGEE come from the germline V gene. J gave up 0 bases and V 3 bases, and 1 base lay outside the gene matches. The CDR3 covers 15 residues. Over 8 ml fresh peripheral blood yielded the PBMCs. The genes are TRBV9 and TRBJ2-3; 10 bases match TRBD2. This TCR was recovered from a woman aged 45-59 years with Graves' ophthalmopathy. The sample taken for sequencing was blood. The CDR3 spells CASSGSGRSTDTQYF. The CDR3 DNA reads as TGTGCCAGCAGCGGTAGCGGGAGGAGCACAGATACGCAGTATTTT.